This T cell receptor (beta chain) emerged from a study of vaccination effects on CD4 cells after COVID-19. The overall study: The median interval between the second dose and post-vaccine sampling was 72 days.

Study-wide results and caveats: Early timepoints after infection were absent, and convalescent patients were few in the study.

As regards this clone: Its target is not known.

TCRdb's copy holds only in-frame clones and misses some; the assay was immunoSEQ multiplex PCR. The table records nearly 25,000 clones, approximately 70% of them present only once. CDR1 is LNHDA and CDR2 is SQIVND in the germline V gene (reference sequence). V lost 6 bases to trimming and J lost 7 bases; unmatched junction nucleotides: 11. The CDR3 has 15 amino acids. Ahead of sequencing, the ViraFEST assay grew antigen-specific CD4+ T cells using viral peptide pools. With more than nine days of culture completed, CD4+ T cells were isolated. Participants got two doses of BNT162b2 or mRNA-1273 vaccine. Nucleocapsid antibodies were negative in the vaccine recipients, who had never had SARS-CoV-2 infection.

The chain carries TRBV19 and TRBJ1-5, with TRBD1 matching over 8 bases. The sequence derives from a human donor who received a COVID-19 vaccine. Material: CD4+ T cells from PBMCs cultured with SARS-CoV-2 spike peptides, obtained after COVID-19 vaccination. The CDR3 region is CASRDRERLFQPQHF. The CDR3 DNA follows: TGTGCCAGTAGGGACAGGGAAAGACTATTCCAGCCCCAGCATTTT.